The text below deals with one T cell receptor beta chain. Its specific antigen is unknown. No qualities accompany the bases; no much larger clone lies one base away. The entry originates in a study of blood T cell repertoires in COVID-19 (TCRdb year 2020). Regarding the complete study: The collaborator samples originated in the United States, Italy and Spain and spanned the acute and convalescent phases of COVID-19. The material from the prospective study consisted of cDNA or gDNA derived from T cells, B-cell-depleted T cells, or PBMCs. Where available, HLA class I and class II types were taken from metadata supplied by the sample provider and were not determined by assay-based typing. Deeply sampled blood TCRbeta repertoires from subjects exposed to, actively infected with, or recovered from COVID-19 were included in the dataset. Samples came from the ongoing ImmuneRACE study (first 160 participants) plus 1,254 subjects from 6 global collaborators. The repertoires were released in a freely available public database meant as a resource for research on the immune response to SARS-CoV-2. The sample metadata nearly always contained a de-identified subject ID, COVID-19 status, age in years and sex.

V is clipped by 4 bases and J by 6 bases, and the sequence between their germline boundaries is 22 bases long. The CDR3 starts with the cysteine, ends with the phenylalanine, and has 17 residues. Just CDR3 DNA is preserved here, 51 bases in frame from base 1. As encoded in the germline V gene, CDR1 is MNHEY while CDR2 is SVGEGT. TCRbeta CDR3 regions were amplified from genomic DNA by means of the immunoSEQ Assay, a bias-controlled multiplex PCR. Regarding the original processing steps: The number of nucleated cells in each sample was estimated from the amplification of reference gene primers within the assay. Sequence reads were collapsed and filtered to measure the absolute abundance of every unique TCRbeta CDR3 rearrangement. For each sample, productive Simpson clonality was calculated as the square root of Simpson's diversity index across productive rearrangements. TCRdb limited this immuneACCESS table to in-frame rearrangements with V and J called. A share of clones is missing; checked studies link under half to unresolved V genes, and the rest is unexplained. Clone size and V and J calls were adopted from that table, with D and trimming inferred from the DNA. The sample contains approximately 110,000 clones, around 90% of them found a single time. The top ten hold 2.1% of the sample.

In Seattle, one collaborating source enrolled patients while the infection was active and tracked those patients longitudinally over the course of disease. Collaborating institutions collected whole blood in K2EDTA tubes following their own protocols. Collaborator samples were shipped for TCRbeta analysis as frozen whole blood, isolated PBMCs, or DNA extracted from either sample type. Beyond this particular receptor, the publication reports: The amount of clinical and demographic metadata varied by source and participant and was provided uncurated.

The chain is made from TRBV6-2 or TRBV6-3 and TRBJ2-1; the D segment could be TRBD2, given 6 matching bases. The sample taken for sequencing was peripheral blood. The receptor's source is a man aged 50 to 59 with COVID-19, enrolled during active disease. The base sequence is TGTGCCAGCAGTTCCCTCCCGGGGGATCGGTGGCGCAATGAGCAGTTCTTC. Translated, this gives CASSSLPGDRWRNEQFF.